The clone carrying this T cell receptor (beta chain) was counted ten times or more. Its antigen is not identified. Uncontrolled infection, other autoimmune disease, pregnancy or lactation barred patients from enrollment. The sample comes from a study of T cells in Graves' hyperthyroidism and ophthalmopathy. Regarding the study as a whole: Expanded thyroid clonotypes (above 0.001) were mostly also found in blood. Onset of ophthalmopathy came a median 6.5 months after the model predicted it. Ophthalmopathy and stable hyperthyroidism were told apart by a 13 V-J model.

CDR3 length equals 12 residues. V lost 4 bases to trimming and J lost 1 base, with 7 bases between them. The germline CDR1 and CDR2 sequences are DFQATT and SNEGSKA (reference sequence). Amplified regions were TCR beta CDR3 sequences from RNA transcripts. The HTBI primer set was used in a first-round RT-PCR of the TCR CDR3. Each CDR3 protein is one row after TCRdb ran MiXCR on the multiplex PCR reads. The sample lists over 250,000 distinct CDR3 sequences, around 15% occurring once. This chain joins TRBV20-1 and TRBJ1-2; no reliable D call. The receptor's source is a middle-aged woman with Graves' ophthalmopathy. Sequencing input: blood. The CDR3 DNA reads as TGCAGTGCTACTCAGGTTAACTATGGCTACACCTTC. Its translation is CSATQVNYGYTF.